The table lists the clone carrying this TCR beta chain with a few counts. The antigen remains unidentified. This sample is part of a study of response to subunit inactivated influenza vaccine. Overall study results and limits: Each seasonal influenza vaccination recruits few new T cells, the authors suggested.

TCRdb itself ran the RT-PCR reads through MiXCR, one entry per CDR3 protein. The repertoire holds approximately 500,000 distinct CDR3 sequences, with around 15% as singletons. CDR3 length: 13 amino acids. CDR1 is SQVTM and CDR2 is ANQGSEA in the germline V gene. V lost 1 base, J lost 7 bases, and 10 bases lay in between. This chain connects TRBV29-1 to TRBJ1-4; tentatively, D is TRBD1 (6 bases). The receptor comes from a man aged 45-65 years who received an inactivated influenza vaccine. This material consisted of PBMCs from blood, taken 11 to 12 days after vaccination. The CDR3 protein is CSVEGGAGEKLFF. Written as DNA, the CDR3 is TGCAGCGTTGAAGGGGGGGCGGGTGAAAAACTGTTTTTT.